This TCR beta chain was found in a study of PD-L1 blockade in urothelial cancer. Study-level information: Atezolizumab at 1,200 mg intravenously every 3 weeks was started by patients around 2014.

Using immunoSEQ multiplex PCR, the repertoire was profiled, and TCRdb retains in-frame clones only, with some absent. The sample has 40,000 or so clones; 82% are singletons. On this clone itself: Its antigen is not known.

Study-level findings and limits: Patients who had durable benefit saw their tumor-associated blood clones expand more at 3 weeks.

Time point given: pretreatment peripheral blood. This CDR3 has 15 residues. V was trimmed by 4 bases and J by 0 bases, leaving 12 bases between them. Germline assignment: CDR1 KGHSH and CDR2 LQKENI. The specimen was PBMCs, collected around atezolizumab (anti-PD-L1) treatment. This chain connects TRBV18 to TRBJ1-1, with D unclear. The TCR comes from a man aged 60-69 years with urothelial cancer. CDR3 sequence reads: CASSLNGGLNTEAFF. The CDR3 DNA is TGTGCCAGCTCACTGAACGGCGGTTTGAACACTGAAGCTTTCTTT.